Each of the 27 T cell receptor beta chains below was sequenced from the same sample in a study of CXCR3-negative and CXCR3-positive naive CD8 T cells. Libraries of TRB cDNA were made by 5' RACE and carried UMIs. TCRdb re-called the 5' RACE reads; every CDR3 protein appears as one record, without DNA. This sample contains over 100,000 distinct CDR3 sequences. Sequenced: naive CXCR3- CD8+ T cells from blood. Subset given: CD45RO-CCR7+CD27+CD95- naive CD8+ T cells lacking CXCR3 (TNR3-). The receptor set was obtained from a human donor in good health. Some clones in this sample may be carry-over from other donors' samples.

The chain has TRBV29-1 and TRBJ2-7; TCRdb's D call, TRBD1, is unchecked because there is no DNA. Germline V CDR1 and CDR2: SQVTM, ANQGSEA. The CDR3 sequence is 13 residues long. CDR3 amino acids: CSVDTGQTYEQYF.

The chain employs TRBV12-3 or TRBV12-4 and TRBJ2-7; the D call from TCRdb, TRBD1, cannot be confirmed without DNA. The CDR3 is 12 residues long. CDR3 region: CASRESGYEQYF.

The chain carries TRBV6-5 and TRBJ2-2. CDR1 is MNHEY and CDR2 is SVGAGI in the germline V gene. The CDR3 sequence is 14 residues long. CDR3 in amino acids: CASSYGLNTGELFF.

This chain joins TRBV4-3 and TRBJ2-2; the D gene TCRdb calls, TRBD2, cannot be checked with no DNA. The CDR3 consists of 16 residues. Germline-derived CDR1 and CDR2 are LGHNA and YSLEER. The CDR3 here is CASSQGLASNTGELFF.

The CDR3 sequence: CASSNQARANTEAFF. This chain connects TRBV21-1 to TRBJ1-1; TCRdb calls TRBD1, which cannot be checked without DNA. TRBV21-1 is a known pseudogene. The CDR3 extends over 15 amino acids.

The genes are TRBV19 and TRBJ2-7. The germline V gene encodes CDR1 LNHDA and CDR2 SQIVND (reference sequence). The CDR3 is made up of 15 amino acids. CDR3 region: CASSIAYRGSSEQYF.

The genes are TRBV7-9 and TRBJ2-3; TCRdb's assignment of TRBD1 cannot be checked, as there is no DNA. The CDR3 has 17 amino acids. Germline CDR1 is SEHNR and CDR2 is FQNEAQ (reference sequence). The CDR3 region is CASSSTLVGAFTDTQYF.

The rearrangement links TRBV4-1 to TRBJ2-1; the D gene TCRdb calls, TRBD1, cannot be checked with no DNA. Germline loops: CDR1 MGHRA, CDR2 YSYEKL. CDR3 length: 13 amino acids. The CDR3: CASSHGGYNEQFF.

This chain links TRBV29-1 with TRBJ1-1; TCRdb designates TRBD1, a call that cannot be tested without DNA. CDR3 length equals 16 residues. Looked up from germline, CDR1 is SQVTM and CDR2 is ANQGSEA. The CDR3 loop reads CSVSGTSWGVNTEAFF.

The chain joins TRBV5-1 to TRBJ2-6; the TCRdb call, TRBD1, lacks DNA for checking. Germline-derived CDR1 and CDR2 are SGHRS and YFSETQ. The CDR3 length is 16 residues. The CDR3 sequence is CASSLVAGAGANVLTF.

This CDR3 is CASSQESRGSYEQYF. This chain connects TRBV4-1 to TRBJ2-7. Germline values: CDR1 MGHRA, CDR2 YSYEKL. The CDR3 contains 15 residues.

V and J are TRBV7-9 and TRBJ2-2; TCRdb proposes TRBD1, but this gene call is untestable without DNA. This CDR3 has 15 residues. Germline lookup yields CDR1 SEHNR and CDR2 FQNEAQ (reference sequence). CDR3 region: CASSPWGADTGELFF. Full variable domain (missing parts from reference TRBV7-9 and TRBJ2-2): DTGVSQNPRHKITKRGQNVTFRCDPISEHNRLYWYRQTLGQGPEFLTYFQNEAQLEKSRLLSDRFSAERPKGSFSTLEIQRTEQGDSAMYLCASSPWGADTGELFFGEGSRLTVL.

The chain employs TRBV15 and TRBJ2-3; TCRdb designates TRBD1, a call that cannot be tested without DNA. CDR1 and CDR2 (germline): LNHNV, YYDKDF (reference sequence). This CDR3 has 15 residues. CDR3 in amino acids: CATSLDRGGTDTQYF.

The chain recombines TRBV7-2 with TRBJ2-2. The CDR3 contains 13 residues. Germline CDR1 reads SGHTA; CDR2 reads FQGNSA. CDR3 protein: CASSLVAGGELFF.

CDR3 sequence: CASIGNTGELFF. The chain uses TRBV12-3 or TRBV12-4 and TRBJ2-2. The CDR3 is 12 amino acids.

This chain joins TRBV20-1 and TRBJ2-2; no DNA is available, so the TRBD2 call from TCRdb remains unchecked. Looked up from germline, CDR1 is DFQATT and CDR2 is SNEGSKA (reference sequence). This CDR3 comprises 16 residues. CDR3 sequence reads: CSARDPTSGDTGELFF.

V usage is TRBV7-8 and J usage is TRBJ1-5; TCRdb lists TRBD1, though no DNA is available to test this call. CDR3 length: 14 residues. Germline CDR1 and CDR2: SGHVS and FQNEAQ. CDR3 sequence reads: CASSSRGGVKPQHF.

The CDR3 sequence is CASSSSGQRGYEQYF. V gene TRBV7-9 combines with J gene TRBJ2-7; the TRBD1 assignment by TCRdb is unverifiable without DNA. Germline CDR1 and CDR2: SEHNR and FQNEAQ (reference sequence). CDR3 length equals 15 residues. Supplemented by reference TRBV7-9 and TRBJ2-7, the full variable domain reads DTGVSQNPRHKITKRGQNVTFRCDPISEHNRLYWYRQTLGQGPEFLTYFQNEAQLEKSRLLSDRFSAERPKGSFSTLEIQRTEQGDSAMYLCASSSSGQRGYEQYFGPGTRLTVT.

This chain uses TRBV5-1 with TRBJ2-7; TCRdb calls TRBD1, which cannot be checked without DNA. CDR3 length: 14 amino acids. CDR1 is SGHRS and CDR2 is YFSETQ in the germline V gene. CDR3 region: CASSSGTVYYEQYF.

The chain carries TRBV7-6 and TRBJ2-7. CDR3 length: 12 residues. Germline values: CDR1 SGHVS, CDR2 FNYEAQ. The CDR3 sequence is CASSPHGGEQYF.

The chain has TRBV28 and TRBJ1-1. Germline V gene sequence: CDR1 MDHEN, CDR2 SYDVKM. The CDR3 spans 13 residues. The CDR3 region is CASSSGMNTEAFF.

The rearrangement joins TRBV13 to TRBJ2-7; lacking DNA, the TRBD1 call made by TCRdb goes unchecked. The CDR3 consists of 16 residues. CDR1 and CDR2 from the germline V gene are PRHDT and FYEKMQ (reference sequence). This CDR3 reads CASSLKTGRLPVEQYF.

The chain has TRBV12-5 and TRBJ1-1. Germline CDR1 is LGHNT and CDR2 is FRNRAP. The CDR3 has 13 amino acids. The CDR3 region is CASGLIMNTEAFF.

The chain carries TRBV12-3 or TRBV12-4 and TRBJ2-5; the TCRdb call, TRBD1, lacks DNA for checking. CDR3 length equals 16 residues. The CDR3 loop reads CASSMAGTPNWETQYF.

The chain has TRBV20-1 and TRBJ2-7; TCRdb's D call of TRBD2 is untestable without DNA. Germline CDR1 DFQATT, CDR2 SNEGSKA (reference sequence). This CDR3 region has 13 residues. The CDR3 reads CSAKRTNAYEQYF.

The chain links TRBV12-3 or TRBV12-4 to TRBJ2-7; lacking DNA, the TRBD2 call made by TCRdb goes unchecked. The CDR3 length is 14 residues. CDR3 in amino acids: CASRVGGAIYELYF.

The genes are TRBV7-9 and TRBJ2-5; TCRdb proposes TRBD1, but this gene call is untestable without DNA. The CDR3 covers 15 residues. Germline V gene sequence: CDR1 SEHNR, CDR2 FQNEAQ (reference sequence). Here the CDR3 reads CASSYREEMMETQYF.